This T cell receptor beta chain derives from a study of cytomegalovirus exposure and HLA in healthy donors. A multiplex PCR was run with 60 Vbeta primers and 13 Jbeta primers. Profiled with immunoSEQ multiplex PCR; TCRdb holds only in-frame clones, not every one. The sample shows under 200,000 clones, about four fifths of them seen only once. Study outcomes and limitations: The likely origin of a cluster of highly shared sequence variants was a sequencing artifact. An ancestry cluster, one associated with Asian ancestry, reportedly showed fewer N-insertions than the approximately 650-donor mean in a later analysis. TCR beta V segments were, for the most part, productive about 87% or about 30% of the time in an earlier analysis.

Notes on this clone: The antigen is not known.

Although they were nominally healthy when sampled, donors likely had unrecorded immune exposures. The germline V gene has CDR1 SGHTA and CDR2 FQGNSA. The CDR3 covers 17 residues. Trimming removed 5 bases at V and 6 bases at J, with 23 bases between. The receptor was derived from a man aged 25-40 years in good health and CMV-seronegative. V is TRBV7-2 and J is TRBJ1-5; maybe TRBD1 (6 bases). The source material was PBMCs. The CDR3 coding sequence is TGTGCCAGCAGCCCGGGAACAGGGCTCCCCCGGATTCAGCCCCAGCATTTT. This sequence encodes CASSPGTGLPRIQPQHF.